This paragraph covers one T cell receptor (beta chain) sequence. The target antigen is unknown. The entry originates in a study of vaccination and CD4 T cells after COVID-19. Study-level background: Overlapping spike pools from SARS-CoV-2 and HCoV-NL63, HCoV-OC43 and HCoV-229E served as culture stimuli.

Time point defined: late sampling 161 to 241 days after vaccination in three convalescent patients. Specified treatment: approximately 9-day PBMC culture with coronavirus spike peptide pools or control peptides (ViraFEST assay). The CDR3 loop spans 16 amino acids. The germline V gene encodes CDR1 SGHRS and CDR2 YFSETQ. V was clipped by 4 bases and J by 1 base, with 17 bases between them. The Oncomine TCR Beta short-read assay sequenced DNA from cultured CD4+ T cells. TCRdb re-analysed the PCR reads in MiXCR, keeping a single row per CDR3 protein. The sample carries roughly 28,000 distinct CDR3 sequences, roughly 40% recorded once.

This material consisted of CD4+ T cells from blood, cultured in vitro, taken about 7 months after SARS-CoV-2 vaccination. The sequence was collected from a human donor who had recovered from COVID-19. This chain links TRBV5-1 with TRBJ1-1; D unresolved. The CDR3 nucleotides read TGCGCCAGCAGCCGCGCTGCATCGCGACAGAACACTGAAGCTTTCTTT. Translating gives CASSRAASRQNTEAFF.